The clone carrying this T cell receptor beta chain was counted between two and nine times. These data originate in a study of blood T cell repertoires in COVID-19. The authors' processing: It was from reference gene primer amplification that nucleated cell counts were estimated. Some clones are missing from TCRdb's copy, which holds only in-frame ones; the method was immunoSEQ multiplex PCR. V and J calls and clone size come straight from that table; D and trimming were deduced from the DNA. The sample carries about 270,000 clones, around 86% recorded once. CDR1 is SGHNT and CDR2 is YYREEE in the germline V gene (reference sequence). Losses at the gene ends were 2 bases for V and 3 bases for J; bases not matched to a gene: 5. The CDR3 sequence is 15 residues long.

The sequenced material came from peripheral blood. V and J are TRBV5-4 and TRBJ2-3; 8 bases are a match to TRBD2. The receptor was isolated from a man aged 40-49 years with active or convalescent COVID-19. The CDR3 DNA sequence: TGTGCCAGCAGCTTAGCGGGGGCCCAGACAGATACGCAGTATTTT. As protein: CASSLAGAQTDTQYF.